The 20 T cell receptor beta chains given below trace back to one sample, sequenced in a study of control samples from healthy donors and cancer patients. Produced via immunoSEQ multiplex PCR; TCRdb's table is partial and in-frame only. The table lists over 120,000 clones, roughly 94% of them singletons, with 11% to 15% in the top ten. Sequenced input: PBMCs. These receptors originate from a man between 60 and 70 years old with colorectal cancer.

The chain recombines TRBV30 with TRBJ2-5, with no clear D. There are 11 residues in the CDR3. The ends were cut back, 2 bases at V and 5 bases at J, with 6 bases in the middle. Looked up from germline, CDR1 is GTSNPN and CDR2 is SVGIG (reference sequence). The DNA for the CDR3 is TGTGCCTGGAGTAATTCGGAGACCCAGTACTTC. Encoded protein: CAWSNSETQYF.

This clone was recorded only once. V is TRBV11-2 and J is TRBJ2-2; weak D call: TRBD2 (6 bases). With 4 bases removed from V and 7 bases from J, the gap between germline ends came to 13 bases. The germline CDR1 and CDR2 sequences are SGHAT and FQNNGV. The CDR3 has 14 amino acids. CDR3 loop: CASSYQTRDGELFF. DNA of the CDR3: TGTGCCAGCAGCTACCAGACGCGGGACGGGGAGCTGTTTTTT.

V usage is TRBV27 and J usage is TRBJ1-2, with 9 positions matching TRBD1. Trimming removed 3 bases from V and 3 bases from J; junction bases left unmatched: 5. This CDR3 comprises 15 residues. Per the germline V gene, CDR1 is MNHEY and CDR2 is SMNVEV (reference sequence). CDR3 DNA: TGTGCCAGCAGTTTCCGGGACAGGGACTACTATGGCTACACCTTC. This sequence encodes CASSFRDRDYYGYTF.

The V gene is TRBV5-1, the J gene TRBJ1-3; a weak D match, TRBD1 (6 bases). V was cut by 2 bases and J by 4 bases, with 13 bases left in between. This CDR3 comprises 15 residues. The germline CDR1 and CDR2 sequences are SGHRS and YFSETQ. The CDR3 bases are TGCGCCAGCAGCTTAACTGGACAGACCGGAAACACCATATATTTT. Encoded protein: CASSLTGQTGNTIYF.

V gene TRBV6-1 combines with J gene TRBJ2-1, with a possible D match to TRBD2 (6 bases). This CDR3 has 15 amino acids. Germline values: CDR1 MNHNS, CDR2 SASEGT. V was pared by 2 bases and J by 9 bases, with 17 bases between. In DNA form, the CDR3 reads TGTGCCAGCAGTGAAACCCCACCGACTAGAAGTGAGCAGTTCTTC. Protein product: CASSETPPTRSEQFF.

The chain employs TRBV30 and TRBJ2-1, with D perhaps matching TRBD1 or TRBD2 (5 bases each). The CDR3 has 14 residues. From germline, CDR1 is GTSNPN and CDR2 SVGIG (reference sequence). Trimming took off 7 bases at V and 0 bases at J, with 13 bases between the two ends. The CDR3 bases are TGTGCCTACATCCCAGGGAGCTCCTACAATGAGCAGTTCTTC. This gives the protein CAYIPGSSYNEQFF.

The gene calls are TRBV5-1 and TRBJ2-5, with TRBD2 matching over 14 bases. The CDR3 runs 17 residues. The germline gives CDR1 SGHRS, CDR2 YFSETQ. With 4 bases clipped from V and 5 bases from J, the junction kept 10 bases outside the gene matches. CDR3 sequence: CASSAGTSGGRIETQYF. In nucleotides, the CDR3 is TGCGCCAGCAGCGCCGGGACTAGCGGGGGTCGGATCGAGACCCAGTACTTC.

The chain links TRBV3-1 (or the pseudogene TRBV3-2) to TRBJ1-5, with D unresolved. Per the germline V gene, CDR1 is LGHDT and CDR2 is YNNKEL (reference sequence). The V and J ends lost 4 bases and 6 bases respectively, with 13 bases between them. The CDR3 contains 14 residues. CDR3 nucleotides: TGTGCCAGCAGCCCTCCGGGGAACGGTCAGCCCCAGCATTTT. It codes for CASSPPGNGQPQHF.

CDR3 DNA sequence: TGTGCCAGCAGCCTCACTAGCGGGGGGGCGTCGGAGACCCAGTACTTC. This translates into CASSLTSGGASETQYF. The V gene is TRBV11-2, the J gene TRBJ2-5; 13 bases are shared with TRBD2. The germline CDR1 and CDR2 sequences are SGHAT and FQNNGV. The CDR3 sequence is 16 residues long. V lost 5 bases, J lost 5 bases, and 8 bases stayed unmatched.

This sequence joins TRBV6-6 and TRBJ2-3; 11 nucleotides line up with TRBD2. The CDR3 totals 14 residues. Per germline, CDR1 MNHNY and CDR2 SVGAGI (reference sequence). Trimming at V came to 10 bases and at J to 3 bases, leaving 6 bases not matched to a gene. The CDR3 sequence is CAIRSGGATDTQYF. The CDR3 DNA is TGTGCCATCCGTAGCGGGGGGGCAACAGATACGCAGTATTTT.

The chain couples TRBV28 to TRBJ1-5; TRBD1 matches at 7 bases. Germline V gene lookup returns CDR1 MDHEN and CDR2 SYDVKM. Losses at the gene ends were 1 base for V and 3 bases for J; bases not matched to a gene: 3. The CDR3 totals 15 residues. CDR3 nucleotides: TGTGCCAGCAGTTTATCGGACAGGACCAATCAGCCCCAGCATTTT. Translated: CASSLSDRTNQPQHF.

This clone has just one count. V gene TRBV24-1 combines with J gene TRBJ2-2; D perhaps matches TRBD2 (5 bases). Looked up from germline, CDR1 is KGHDR and CDR2 is SFDVKD. The CDR3 consists of 15 residues. V was cut by 4 bases and J by 2 bases, with 10 bases left in between. CDR3 DNA: TGTGCCACCAGTGACCGGGGTCTAAACACCGGGGAGCTGTTTTTT. Translated, it gives CATSDRGLNTGELFF.

The V call is TRBV19, the J call TRBJ1-4; 9 positions match TRBD1. V dropped 5 bases and J dropped 4; count of bases not matched to a gene: 11. The V gene's germline CDR1 is LNHDA and CDR2 SQIVND (reference sequence). This CDR3 is built from 17 residues. CDR3: CASSEGQGLRGNEKLFF. The CDR3, as DNA: TGTGCCAGTAGTGAGGGACAGGGCCTCCGCGGTAATGAAAAACTGTTTTTT.

The genes are TRBV5-6 and TRBJ1-3, with a possible D match to TRBD1 (6 bases). Germline V lookup: CDR1 SGHDT, CDR2 YYEEEE. This CDR3 is 14 amino acids long. V dropped 6 bases and J dropped 2 bases, with 12 bases sitting between them. This chain's CDR3 is CASTLRGAGNTIYF. The CDR3 nucleotides are TGTGCCAGCACCCTAAGGGGGGCTGGAAACACCATATATTTT.

This clone has a single count. The gene calls are TRBV5-6 and TRBJ2-7; no definite D call. V was shortened by 0 bases and J by 1 base, with 5 bases between the two germline ends. This CDR3 is built from 13 residues. Germline assignment: CDR1 SGHDT and CDR2 YYEEEE. CDR3 DNA: TGTGCCAGCAGCTTGGGCAGGTCCTACGAGCAGTACTTC. Its translation is CASSLGRSYEQYF.

This sequence joins TRBV5-4 and TRBJ2-3; 11 bases match TRBD1. Trimming cost V 2 bases and J 6 bases; bases outside gene matches: 2. Germline V CDR1 and CDR2: SGHNT, YYREEE (reference sequence). CDR3 length equals 14 residues. CDR3: CASSFRDRGDTQYF. CDR3 bases: TGTGCCAGCAGCTTCCGGGACAGGGGGGATACGCAGTATTTT.

The V gene is TRBV19, the J gene TRBJ2-3; D gene uncertain. V dropped 3 bases and J dropped 6 bases, with 7 bases sitting between them. From germline, CDR1 is LNHDA and CDR2 SQIVND (reference sequence). The CDR3 is 12 residues long. This CDR3 is CASSIGRDTQYF. The DNA for the CDR3 is TGTGCCAGTAGTATCGGCAGGGATACGCAGTATTTT.

The chain has TRBV4-3 and TRBJ2-1, with 7 bases lining up with TRBD1. V shed 1 base and J 2 bases; nucleotides not matched to a gene: 5. CDR3 length: 16 residues. Germline CDR1 reads LGHNA; CDR2 reads YSLEER. The CDR3 reads CASSQGARGTYNEQFF. The CDR3 DNA reads as TGCGCCAGCAGCCAAGGGGCCAGGGGGACCTACAATGAGCAGTTCTTC.

The chain carries TRBV5-1 and TRBJ1-4; D perhaps matches TRBD1 (6 bases). The CDR3 is 15 residues long. V was trimmed by 4 bases and J by 3 bases, leaving 13 bases between them. Germline V lookup: CDR1 SGHRS, CDR2 YFSETQ. DNA for the CDR3: TGCGCCAGCAGCGCTCAACAGGGTTCTAATGAAAAACTGTTTTTT. Its translation is CASSAQQGSNEKLFF. The entire variable domain, with the rest obtained from reference TRBV5-1 and TRBJ1-4, is as follows: KAGVTQTPRYLIKTRGQQVTLSCSPISGHRSVSWYQQTPGQGLQFLFEYFSETQRNKGNFPGRFSGRQFSNSRSEMNVSTLELGDSALYLCASSAQQGSNEKLFFGSGTQLSVL.

This CDR3 is CASSLGVSGNTIYF. The CDR3 bases are TGCGCCAGCAGCTTGGGGGTATCTGGAAACACCATATATTTT. The V gene is TRBV5-1, the J gene TRBJ1-3; D is unclear. V lost 0 bases and J lost 1, with 5 bases in between. The length of the CDR3 is 14 residues. Germline values: CDR1 SGHRS, CDR2 YFSETQ.